The clone carrying this T cell receptor (beta chain) was observed a single time. V gave up 4 bases and J gave up 8 bases; unmatched junction bases: 10. The germline V gene has CDR1 MNHNS and CDR2 SASEGT. The CDR3 has 16 residues. This sample was included in a study of blood T cell repertoires in COVID-19. Clones were sequenced by immunoSEQ multiplex PCR, and TCRdb holds only the in-frame ones, with some missing. The table has 95,000 to 120,000 clones, about 85% seen once. This TCR was sampled from a human donor in a cohort sampled during active COVID-19. The chain uses TRBV6-1 and TRBJ1-6; 8 positions match TRBD1. Material for sequencing was peripheral blood. CDR3 amino acids: CASSGGTGRSDSPLHF. Written as DNA, the CDR3 is TGTGCCAGCAGTGGGGGGACAGGCCGATCGGATTCACCCCTCCACTTT.